The clone carrying this T cell receptor (beta chain) was seen only once. Other DNA variants within this sample encode the same CDR3. Germline CDR1 is SGHRS and CDR2 is YFSETQ. The V end was cut by 7 bases, the J end by 4 bases, with 14 bases between. There are 13 residues in the CDR3. These data belong to a study of cytomegalovirus exposure and HLA in healthy donors. The PCR had 60 Vbeta and 13 Jbeta primers. The assay was immunoSEQ multiplex PCR, and TCRdb's table has in-frame clones only and misses some. The sample shows around 57,000 clones, 80% to 90% of them seen only once. Sequencing was done on a sample of PBMCs. The rearrangement links TRBV5-1 to TRBJ1-1; TRBD1 might be the D (6 bases). The TCR comes from a man aged 25 to 40 in good health and CMV-seropositive. In DNA, the CDR3 is TGCGCCAGCTGGCCTACAGGGAGCACTGAAGCTTTCTTT. The encoded protein is CASWPTGSTEAFF.